The present TCR beta chain was sequenced within a study of shared clonotypes between healthy human individuals. TCRdb keeps only in-frame clones here, not all; method: immunoSEQ multiplex PCR. The repertoire consists of hundreds of thousands of clones, with about 92% occurring once and the leading ten covering nearly 25%. In germline, CDR1 is SGHAT, CDR2 FQNNGV. The CDR3 runs to 12 residues. Trimming cost V 3 bases and J 10 bases, with 10 bases left between them. CD45RO-negative, CCR7-positively selected cells formed the naive CD8 fraction, excluding terminally differentiated effector memory CD45RA+ cells.

J is TRBJ2-1 and V is TRBV11-2, with D perhaps matching TRBD2 (6 bases). The material sequenced was naive CD8+ T cells sorted from blood. The receptor's source is a young man in good health. CDR3 loop: CASSLGGPEQFF. CDR3 in DNA: TGTGCCAGCAGCTTGGGAGGCCCGGAGCAGTTCTTC.